This T cell receptor beta chain came from a study of blood T cell repertoires in COVID-19 (dated by TCRdb to about 2020). Describing the broader study: Samples covering the acute and convalescent phases of COVID-19 were provided by collaborators in the United States, Italy and Spain. The prospective study material was composed of cDNA or gDNA derived from T cells, B-cell-depleted T cells, or PBMCs. Deeply sampled blood TCRbeta repertoires from subjects exposed to, actively infected with, or recovered from COVID-19 were included in the dataset. A freely available public database, intended as a resource for researchers studying the immune response to SARS-CoV-2, is where the repertoires were released. The samples were drawn from the first 160 participants of the ongoing ImmuneRACE study and from more than 1,000 subjects provided by 6 global collaborators. The sample metadata nearly always contained a de-identified subject ID, COVID-19 status, age in years and sex. Where available, HLA class I and class II types were obtained from metadata supplied by the sample provider rather than from assay-based typing. General findings and caveats noted by the study authors: How much clinical and demographic metadata was included differed by source and by participant, and the metadata was provided uncurated.

The immunoSEQ Assay, a bias-controlled multiplex PCR, was used to amplify TCRbeta CDR3 regions from genomic DNA. The original methods were these. The number of nucleated cells in each sample was estimated from the amplification of reference gene primers within the assay. Sequence reads were collapsed and filtered to measure the absolute abundance of every unique TCRbeta CDR3 rearrangement. For each sample, productive Simpson clonality was calculated as the square root of Simpson's diversity index across productive rearrangements. TCRdb stores this immuneACCESS table with in-frame sequences only. Part of the clones is absent; in the studies checked, under half of the shortfall reflects unresolved V genes, and no reason is known for the rest. That table furnishes V, J and clone size, whereas the DNA furnished D and trimming. The sample table records a few hundred thousand clones; 83% of these occur just once. Approximately 4.7% of the sample goes to the ten largest clones.

Of note for this clone: Which antigen it targets is not known. Per-base qualities were not stored, and no clone one base away is much larger.

A distance of 20 bases separates the germline ends of V and J, which lose 6 bases and 7 bases respectively. Reading from cysteine to phenylalanine, the CDR3 counts 15 amino acids. The CDR3 DNA has 45 bases and is translated from base 1. CDR1 and CDR2 are drawn from the germline V gene (reference sequence): LNHNV, YYDKDF. Participants in the prospective study were aged 18 to 89 years, lived in 24 United States geographic areas, and enrolled through a virtual design. In the prospective study, participants were assigned to cohorts based on the clinical history participants reported in a screening survey and a study questionnaire. ImmuneRACE Cohort 3 recovered participants were defined by two consecutive negative NP/OP PCR tests, healthcare professional clearance, or symptom resolution. In the prospective study, whole blood, serum and a nasopharyngeal or oropharyngeal swab were collected from each participant by mobile phlebotomists. Additional blood draws and questionnaires over an approximately two-month period could optionally be provided by prospective study participants. Prospective study blood samples were shipped either frozen or at room temperature before DNA extraction.

The chain employs TRBV15 and TRBJ2-3; TRBD1 is a possible D gene, resting on 6 matching bases. The sequence was obtained from a woman aged 45-65 years who had recovered from COVID-19. The specimen sequenced was PBMCs or T cells enriched from blood (not recorded which). CDR3 region: CATRGPGTRGNTQYF. The DNA is TGTGCCACCAGGGGACCCGGGACCAGGGGCAATACGCAGTATTTT.